The 29 T cell receptor beta chains listed next were all sequenced from one sample in a study of blood T cell repertoires in COVID-19. The repertoire was sequenced with immunoSEQ multiplex PCR; TCRdb's copy has only in-frame clones and lacks some. Here the sample spans about 300,000 clones, over 85% being singletons. Sequenced: peripheral blood. The receptors originated from a woman in her 30s with COVID-19, enrolled during active disease.

This chain uses TRBV2 with TRBJ1-2, with 7 bases that match TRBD1. This CDR3 region has 14 residues. The germline V gene has CDR1 SNHLY and CDR2 FYNNEI. J gave up 8 bases and V 7 bases, and 13 bases lay outside the gene matches. CDR3 DNA sequence: TGTGCCAGCATGACAGGGTCCCCCCTATGGGGCTACACCTTC. It encodes CASMTGSPLWGYTF.

The rearrangement links TRBV6-5 to TRBJ1-6; 7 nucleotides align to TRBD1. Germline CDR1 reads MNHEY; CDR2 reads SVGAGI. This CDR3 comprises 13 residues. With V trimmed by 8 bases and J by 13 bases, 11 bases remained unmatched. The CDR3 protein is CASGRGQSPPLHF. The CDR3 DNA reads TGTGCCAGCGGTAGGGGACAGAGCCCTCCCCTCCACTTT.

The chain links TRBV29-1 to TRBJ1-1, with 8 bases lining up with TRBD1. CDR3 length equals 15 residues. Germline values: CDR1 SQVTM, CDR2 ANQGSEA. Losses at the gene ends were 4 bases for V and 4 bases for J; bases not matched to a gene: 11. The CDR3 spells CSVGTIQGGGTEAFF. The CDR3 region has the DNA TGCAGCGTTGGAACAATACAGGGGGGAGGCACTGAAGCTTTCTTT.

The chain uses TRBV28 and TRBJ1-6; D might be TRBD1 (5 bases). From germline, CDR1 is MDHEN and CDR2 SYDVKM. The ends were cut back, 2 bases at V and 5 bases at J, with 10 bases in the middle. The CDR3 has 15 residues. CDR3 in amino acids: CASSLRGRNNSPLHF. Here the CDR3 DNA reads TGTGCCAGCAGTTTAAGGGGCCGAAATAATTCACCCCTCCACTTT.

This chain links TRBV27 with TRBJ1-5; D is unclear. CDR1 and CDR2 from the germline V gene are MNHEY and SMNVEV (reference sequence). The V gene lost 0 bases and the J gene lost 7 bases, with 7 bases spanning the gap. This CDR3 region has 13 residues. The CDR3 DNA reads as TGTGCCAGCAGTTTATCGGTTAGCCAGCCCCAGCATTTT. Protein product: CASSLSVSQPQHF.

The chain recombines TRBV2 with TRBJ2-3; a weak D match, TRBD2 (6 bases). Germline CDR1 reads SNHLY; CDR2 reads FYNNEI. The CDR3 totals 15 residues. Trimming took 6 bases from V and 6 from J, leaving 19 bases between them. CDR3 in amino acids: CASRRLGTREDTQYF. CDR3 bases: TGTGCCAGCAGGCGACTCGGGACTCGGGAGGATACGCAGTATTTT.

This clone appeared a few times. The chain joins TRBV13 to TRBJ2-7; the D gene is possibly TRBD2 (5 bases). The length of the CDR3 is 12 residues. Trimming took off 4 bases at V and 4 bases at J, with 8 bases between the two ends. Germline loops: CDR1 PRHDT, CDR2 FYEKMQ (reference sequence). CDR3: CASSYEGYEQYF. In DNA form, the CDR3 reads TGTGCCAGCAGCTATGAGGGTTACGAGCAGTACTTC.

V usage is TRBV6-5 and J usage is TRBJ1-4; no firm D call. V gave up 0 bases and J gave up 5 bases, with 7 bases separating them. This CDR3 has 14 amino acids. Germline V gene sequence: CDR1 MNHEY, CDR2 SVGAGI. The CDR3 DNA reads TGTGCCAGCAGTTACTCCCGGAGAAATGAAAAACTGTTTTTT. This encodes CASSYSRRNEKLFF.

V and J are TRBV6-2 or TRBV6-3 and TRBJ1-2; TRBD1 matches at 9 bases. The CDR3 sequence is 15 residues long. V shed 1 base, J shed 7 bases, and the junction held 7 bases outside the gene matches. Germline-derived CDR1 and CDR2 are MNHEY and SVGEGT. The CDR3 coding sequence is TGTGCCAGCAGTTACTTTGGACAGGGGTGGTGTGGCTACACCTTC. As protein: CASSYFGQGWCGYTF.

The gene calls are TRBV6-1 and TRBJ2-5; 8 bases align to TRBD2. The CDR3 contains 16 residues. Germline trimming cut 0 bases from V and 3 bases from J; bases unmatched to any gene: 6. Germline CDR1 reads MNHNS; CDR2 reads SASEGT. The CDR3 sequence is CASSEATGTRKETQYF. CDR3 nucleotide sequence: TGTGCCAGCAGTGAAGCGACTGGGACTAGGAAAGAGACCCAGTACTTC.

The chain couples TRBV5-4 to TRBJ1-1; 8 bases map to TRBD1. Per germline, CDR1 SGHNT and CDR2 YYREEE (reference sequence). V shed 0 bases and J 7 bases; nucleotides not matched to a gene: 11. The CDR3 consists of 16 residues. For the CDR3, the DNA is TGTGCCAGCAGCTTGGTGGGAAGACAGGGGCCGCGTGAAGCTTTCTTT. Protein: CASSLVGRQGPREAFF.

This rearrangement joins TRBV6-5 to TRBJ2-3, with 12 positions matching TRBD2. With V trimmed by 4 bases and J by 5 bases, 4 bases remained unmatched. The CDR3 runs to 15 residues. Germline CDR1 and CDR2: MNHEY and SVGAGI. CDR3 region: CASSSTSGGKDTQYF. The CDR3 DNA sequence: TGTGCCAGCAGTTCGACTAGCGGGGGTAAAGATACGCAGTATTTT.

The table lists this clone with a count of one. The chain carries TRBV6-5 and TRBJ1-3, with 7 bases matching TRBD1. CDR1 is MNHEY, CDR2 SVGAGI, per germline. The V segment lost 5 bases and the J segment 2 bases; nucleotides outside the gene matches: 3. The CDR3 covers 14 residues. CDR3 in amino acids: CASSPGTAGNTIYF. DNA of the CDR3: TGTGCCAGCAGTCCCGGGACAGCTGGAAACACCATATATTTT.

Here the CDR3 reads CASTHKQVTAISGANVLTF. CDR3 DNA sequence: TGTGCCAGCACGCATAAACAGGTTACGGCGATCTCTGGGGCCAACGTCCTGACTTTC. J is TRBJ2-6 and V is TRBV18; TRBD1 is a possible D gene (5 bases). V gave up 8 bases and J gave up 0 bases, with 23 bases separating them. Per the germline V gene, CDR1 is KGHSH and CDR2 is LQKENI. The CDR3 contains 19 residues.

The rearrangement joins TRBV6-4 to TRBJ1-5; D gene ambiguous. This CDR3 contains 16 residues. Deletions cut 0 bases from V and 3 bases from J, with 12 bases between. Looked up from germline, CDR1 is MRHNA and CDR2 is SNTAGT. The CDR3 DNA is TGTGCCAGCAGTGACTCCCTCCGCAGGCTCAATCAGCCCCAGCATTTT. Its protein is CASSDSLRRLNQPQHF.

The chain carries TRBV19 and TRBJ1-2; a weak D match, TRBD1 (5 bases). CDR1 and CDR2 from the germline V gene are LNHDA and SQIVND (reference sequence). The CDR3 has 13 amino acids. With 5 bases removed from V and 5 bases from J, the gap between germline ends came to 12 bases. CDR3 residues: CASSLGTAYGYTF. The DNA of the CDR3 is TGTGCCAGTAGTCTCGGGACTGCTTATGGCTACACCTTC.

The genes are TRBV7-2 and TRBJ1-1; TRBD1 aligns across 9 bases. The CDR3 is made up of 13 amino acids. Losses at the gene ends were 2 bases for V and 11 bases for J; bases not matched to a gene: 6. Germline V gives CDR1 SGHTA, CDR2 FQGNSA. The DNA of the CDR3 is TGTGCCAGCAGCTTACGGGACAGGGTAGACGCTTTCTTT. The encoded protein is CASSLRDRVDAFF.

There are a few counts of this clone. The junction and the germline gene differ at one end; a read error may be behind it. This rearrangement joins TRBV28 to TRBJ1-5; the D gene is possibly TRBD1 (6 bases). This CDR3 is 15 amino acids long. Germline values: CDR1 MDHEN, CDR2 SYDVKM. The DNA for the CDR3 is TGTGCCAGCAGGTTATCAGGGAGGGGGGATCAGCCCCAGCATTTT. It translates to CASRLSGRGDQPQHF.

The CDR3 spells CASSLGLAGGGANVLTF. CDR3 coding DNA: TGTGCCAGCAGCTTAGGCCTAGCGGGGGGCGGGGCCAACGTCCTGACTTTC. This chain links TRBV7-2 with TRBJ2-6; 11 bases line up with TRBD2. This CDR3 is 17 amino acids long. The germline V gene has CDR1 SGHTA and CDR2 FQGNSA. V was clipped by 1 base and J by 4 bases; unmatched bases: 3.

The chain recombines TRBV24-1 with TRBJ1-2; 8 positions match TRBD1. CDR3 size: 16 residues. Trimming cost V 5 bases and J 8 bases; bases outside gene matches: 15. Germline loops: CDR1 KGHDR, CDR2 SFDVKD. This chain's CDR3 is CATSAAGGLPPGGYTF. In DNA form, the CDR3 reads TGTGCCACCAGTGCGGCAGGGGGCCTCCCCCCTGGGGGCTACACCTTC.

The chain is built from TRBV27 and TRBJ2-7; 9 nucleotides agree with TRBD1. With 3 bases clipped from V and 0 bases from J, the junction kept 6 bases outside the gene matches. CDR1 is MNHEY, CDR2 SMNVEV, per germline (reference sequence). The CDR3 has 16 amino acids. CDR3 DNA sequence: TGTGCCAGCAGTTTGTCTGGGACAGGGCGCTCCTACGAGCAGTACTTC. Amino acid sequence: CASSLSGTGRSYEQYF.

This clone appeared many times. The chain combines TRBV3-1 (or the pseudogene TRBV3-2) with TRBJ1-2; a possible D gene is TRBD1 (5 bases). The CDR3 runs to 15 residues. Trimming left V 2 bases short and J 4 bases short, with 14 bases between. Per germline, CDR1 LGHDT and CDR2 YNNKEL (reference sequence). CDR3 DNA: TGTGCCAGCAGCCAACATAGGGGTGACAGCTATGGCTACACCTTC. Translated, it gives CASSQHRGDSYGYTF.

The chain combines TRBV4-3 with TRBJ2-7; a possible D gene is TRBD1 (5 bases). Between the trimmed V and J ends, which lost 4 bases and 5 bases, there was a span of 15 bases. Germline CDR1 reads LGHNA; CDR2 reads YSLEER. This CDR3 comprises 14 residues. Here the CDR3 DNA reads TGCGCCAGCAGCCCCCAAGGGCAGGGTGACGAGCAGTACTTC. It codes for CASSPQGQGDEQYF.

The chain employs TRBV3-1 (or the pseudogene TRBV3-2) and TRBJ2-2, with a possible D match to TRBD2 (6 bases). CDR3 length: 18 amino acids. The V gene lost 0 bases and the J gene lost 5 bases, with 19 bases spanning the gap. CDR1 is LGHDT, CDR2 YNNKEL, per germline (reference sequence). The CDR3 protein is CASSQDRRDPLFTGELFF. The CDR3 DNA sequence: TGTGCCAGCAGCCAAGATCGGAGGGACCCGCTTTTTACCGGGGAGCTGTTTTTT.

This clone showed up just once. The gene calls are TRBV11-3 and TRBJ1-1, with 8 bases aligning to TRBD1. The CDR3 consists of 14 residues. Germline CDR1 and CDR2: SGHNT and YENEEA. Trimming cost V 3 bases and J 3 bases; bases outside gene matches: 3. CDR3 residues: CASSFDRGYTEAFF. As DNA, the CDR3 is TGTGCCAGCAGCTTCGACAGGGGATACACTGAAGCTTTCTTT.

This chain connects TRBV12-3 or TRBV12-4 to TRBJ2-4; TRBD1 aligns across 10 bases. The CDR3 sequence is 13 residues long. V gave up 3 bases and J gave up 13 bases; unmatched junction bases: 6. In nucleotides, the CDR3 is TGTGCCAGCAGTTTTGGGGACAGGGGTTCGCAGTACTTC. Translating gives CASSFGDRGSQYF.

This clone was seen a single time. The CDR3 protein is CASSPGQMNTEAFF. The CDR3 DNA reads TGTGCCAGCAGCCCGGGACAGATGAACACTGAAGCTTTCTTT. The gene calls are TRBV7-9 and TRBJ1-1; 7 nucleotides line up with TRBD1. CDR3 length: 14 residues. The V segment lost 5 bases and the J segment 0 bases; nucleotides outside the gene matches: 3. Germline V CDR1 and CDR2: SEHNR, FQNEAQ (reference sequence).

On this clone: Other DNA variants within this sample encode the same CDR3. The rearrangement uses TRBV2 and TRBJ1-1; TRBD1 is a possible D gene (6 bases). Looked up from germline, CDR1 is SNHLY and CDR2 is FYNNEI. This CDR3 has 12 amino acids. V lost 3 bases and J lost 7, with 9 bases in between. CDR3 sequence: CASSEGRGEAFF. The DNA of the CDR3 is TGTGCCAGCAGTGAGGGCAGGGGTGAAGCTTTCTTT.

A note on this clone: This sample includes further DNA sequences coding for the same CDR3. CDR3 nucleotides: TGTGCCAGCAGCCTCACAGGGAATCAGCCCCAGCATTTT. It specifies CASSLTGNQPQHF. V and J are TRBV6-2 or TRBV6-3 and TRBJ1-5; perhaps TRBD1 as D (6 bases). V shed 6 bases and J shed 4 bases, with 10 bases lying between them. From germline, CDR1 is MNHEY and CDR2 SVGEGT. This CDR3 has 13 amino acids.